The 31 T cell receptor beta chains listed next were all sequenced from one sample in a study of tissue T cells after allogeneic stem cell transplantation. Time point: mouse harvest day 7 after allogeneic transplant. The graft held 10^6 splenic CD5+ T cells and 10^7 T-cell-depleted bone marrow cells. Some clones are missing from TCRdb's copy, which holds only in-frame ones; the method was immunoSEQ multiplex PCR. The sample yields thousands of clones, approximately 52% seen once. Sequenced sample: gut tissue. The receptors derive from a female BALB/c mouse given C57BL/6 T cells with graft-versus-host disease after an allogeneic hematopoietic cell transplant.

In its sample, this clone is medium-sized. The gene symbols are mouse symbols. The read finishes 1 residue shy of the CDR3 end, and the germline J gene is used to complete it. The chain employs TRBV13-2 and TRBJ2-7, with D possibly matching TRBD2 (7 bases). This CDR3 has 12 residues. Trimming stripped 5 bases from V and 4 bases from J, with 10 bases between. Germline loops: CDR1 NNHNN, CDR2 SYGAGS (reference sequence). The CDR3 region is CASGGGGYEQYF. CDR3 bases read: TGTGCCAGCGGGGGGGGCGGTTATGAACAGTAC.

As regards this clone: The gene names here belong to mouse. The CDR3 end is not reached by the read, which stops 1 residue before it; the germline J gene fills it in. The V and J genes are TRBV3 and TRBJ1-4; weak D call: TRBD1 (6 bases). V lost 5 bases, J lost 7 bases, and 14 bases lay in between. The V gene's germline CDR1 is SNHLY and CDR2 FYNGKV (reference sequence). CDR3 length: 14 residues. This CDR3 is CASSPIRGGERLFF. The sequenced CDR3 bases are TGTGCCAGCAGCCCGATCAGGGGTGGCGAAAGATTATTT.

Regarding this clone: The gene names here belong to mouse. The read terminates 1 residue before the CDR3 end, so the remaining end is supplied by the germline J gene. The chain joins TRBV26 to TRBJ1-4; D ambiguous. Looked up from germline, CDR1 is KGHPV and CDR2 is FQNQEV (reference sequence). The CDR3 runs 13 residues. Trimming cost V 2 bases and J 3 bases, with 4 bases left between them. The sequenced CDR3 bases are TGTGCCAGCAGTCTGGGCCCCAACGAAAGATTATTT. This codes for CASSLGPNERLF. Given in full, the CDR3 is CASSLGPNERLFF.

About this clone itself: Genes here carry mouse names. The read falls 1 residue short of the CDR3 end, and the missing part is taken from the germline J gene. V and J are TRBV23 and TRBJ2-7; the table's D call TRBD1 went unverified against the DNA. CDR3 length: 12 amino acids. Per the germline V gene, CDR1 is KGHTA and CDR2 is FQNQQP. CDR3 loop: CSSSRDSYEQYF. CDR3 bases read: TGCTCCAGCAGTCGGGACAGTTATGAACAGTAC.

To note about this clone: Gene and germline names: mouse. The read stops 1 residue short of the end of the CDR3; the missing end is completed from the germline J gene. This chain uses TRBV5 with TRBJ2-2; 8 positions match TRBD1. The CDR3 is made up of 14 amino acids. Germline CDR1 is LGHNA and CDR2 is YNLKQL (reference sequence). V dropped 4 bases and J dropped 4; count of bases not matched to a gene: 2. The CDR3 DNA, read in part, is TGTGCCAGCAGCCTCCAGGGGGCCACCGGGCAGCTCTAC. It yields the protein CASSLQGATGQLY. The full CDR3 sequence reads CASSLQGATGQLYF.

This clone is labeled as medium-sized. Germline and genes: mouse. Read sequence stops 1 residue before the CDR3 end, and the germline J gene provides the missing end. The chain uses TRBV13-1 and TRBJ1-4, with TRBD1 matching over 9 bases. Per the germline V gene, CDR1 is NSHNY and CDR2 is SYGAGN. This CDR3 spans 16 amino acids. With 0 bases clipped from V and 3 bases from J, the junction kept 3 bases outside the gene matches. The DNA read from the CDR3 is TGTGCCAGCAGTGATGGGGGACAGGGAACCAACGAAAGATTATTT. The encoded protein is CASSDGGQGTNERLF. The full CDR3 protein is CASSDGGQGTNERLFF.

For this clone: Genes here carry mouse names. The CDR3 end lies 1 residue beyond the end of the read and is filled in from the germline J gene. The J gene is TRBJ1-1, the V gene TRBV1; D remains unclear. Trimming pared 2 bases from V and 1 base from J, leaving 5 bases between. Per germline, CDR1 NSQYPW and CDR2 LRSPGD (reference sequence). This CDR3 is 13 amino acids long. CDR3 residues: CTCSATGNTEVFF. CDR3 DNA (partial): TGCACCTGCAGTGCAACGGGAAACACAGAAGTCTTC.

Note on this clone: Gene names are the mouse ones. The observed sequence ends 1 residue before the CDR3 terminus, with the missing tail filled in from the germline J gene. V is TRBV24 and J is TRBJ1-2; weak D call: TRBD1 (5 bases). The CDR3 contains 12 residues. Germline lookup yields CDR1 KGHTA and CDR2 FRNEEI. With 4 bases removed from V and 2 bases from J, the gap between germline ends came to 5 bases. CDR3 protein: CASSPGNSDYTF. The CDR3 bases that were read are TGTGCCAGCAGTCCAGGGAACTCCGACTACACC.

In its sample, this clone ranks as medium-sized. Genes and germline come from the mouse. The observed sequence ends 1 residue before the CDR3 terminus, with the missing tail filled in from the germline J gene. Additional DNA sequences in this sample encode the identical CDR3. The V call is TRBV26, the J call TRBJ2-1; no clear D gene. There are 11 residues in the CDR3. Trimming left V 6 bases short and J 4 bases short, with 4 bases between. Germline CDR1 reads KGHPV; CDR2 reads FQNQEV (reference sequence). The part of the CDR3 DNA that was read is TGTGCCAGCAGACAGTATGCTGAGCAGTTC. Amino acids: CASRQYAEQF. The CDR3 in full is CASRQYAEQFF.

Turning to this clone: Mouse germline and gene names are used. The read finishes 1 residue shy of the CDR3 end, and the germline J gene is used to complete it. J is TRBJ1-1 and V is TRBV2; TRBD1 agrees at 10 bases. Germline V gives CDR1 LGHNA, CDR2 YSYQKL. V lost 3 bases to trimming and J lost 0 bases; unmatched junction nucleotides: 4. This CDR3 has 16 amino acids. CDR3 residues: CASSHGQGDANTEVFF. The sequenced part of the CDR3 DNA is TGTGCCAGCAGCCATGGACAGGGGGATGCAAACACAGAAGTCTTC.

A remark on this clone: Gene names are mouse gene names. Read sequence stops 1 residue before the CDR3 end, and the germline J gene provides the missing end. The V gene is TRBV26, the J gene TRBJ2-7, with TRBD2 identical over 9 bases. This CDR3 has 14 residues. Per the germline V gene, CDR1 is KGHPV and CDR2 is FQNQEV (reference sequence). The J segment lost 7 bases and the V segment lost 5 bases, leaving 9 bases of the junction unmatched. The CDR3 bases that were read are TGTGCCAGCAGTTCCCGACTGGGGGTGAGAGAACAGTAC. The encoded protein is CASSSRLGVREQY. The CDR3 reads in full as CASSSRLGVREQYF.

This clone is medium-sized. Germline and genes: mouse. The CDR3 extends 1 residue past the end of the read, so its final part is completed from the germline J gene. The chain combines TRBV5 with TRBJ1-1; no definite D call. Germline CDR1 reads LGHNA; CDR2 reads YNLKQL (reference sequence). The CDR3 totals 14 residues. Trimming took off 4 bases at V and 1 base at J, with 10 bases between the two ends. The CDR3 sequence is CASSPRPGNTEVFF. The CDR3 bases that were read are TGTGCCAGCAGCCCAAGGCCAGGAAACACAGAAGTCTTC.

This clone showed up just a few times. Gene names follow the mouse nomenclature. The DNA ends 1 residue before the CDR3 does, and the rest of the CDR3 is filled in from the germline J gene. The chain is built from TRBV26 and TRBJ2-3, with TRBD2 identical over 8 bases. V shed 6 bases, J shed 0 bases, and the junction held 5 bases outside the gene matches. The CDR3 runs to 15 residues. CDR1 is KGHPV, CDR2 FQNQEV, per germline (reference sequence). The covered CDR3 bases are TGTGCCAGCAGGCCTGGGGGGTCTAGTGCAGAAACGCTGTAT. Translation gives CASRPGGSSAETLY. The CDR3 as a whole reads CASRPGGSSAETLYF.

A few counts support this clone. Genes and germline come from the mouse. The CDR3 extends 1 residue past the end of the read, so its final part is completed from the germline J gene. J is TRBJ2-3 and V is TRBV26; D is possibly TRBD2 (7 bases). V lost 2 bases and J lost 1, with 13 bases in between. Germline V CDR1 and CDR2: KGHPV, FQNQEV (reference sequence). The CDR3 is 16 residues long. CDR3 loop: CASSLIGGRGAETLYF. CDR3 bases read: TGTGCCAGCAGTCTGATTGGGGGGCGAGGTGCAGAAACGCTGTAT.

Of note for this clone: Mouse names are used for the genes. The read ends 1 residue shy of where the CDR3 ends; the end is completed using the germline J gene. The chain uses TRBV26 and TRBJ1-3; D possibly corresponds to TRBD1 (5 bases). V was trimmed by 2 bases and J by 2 bases, leaving 7 bases between them. CDR3 length: 14 amino acids. Germline V gene data show CDR1 as KGHPV and CDR2 as FQNQEV (reference sequence). The CDR3 protein is CASSLGGTGNTLYF. The covered CDR3 bases are TGTGCCAGCAGTCTGGGGGGGACTGGAAATACGCTCTAT.

By proportion, this clone is medium-sized. Gene names follow the mouse nomenclature. The missing CDR3 end, 1 residue past where the read stops, is filled in from the germline J gene. This chain links TRBV12-2 with TRBJ1-2; D may be TRBD1 (6 bases). Germline lookup yields CDR1 SGHLS and CDR2 HYDKME. Trimming took off 1 base at V and 4 bases at J, with 9 bases between the two ends. The CDR3 covers 13 residues. The CDR3 spells CASSLGGGSDYTF. The CDR3 bases that were read are TGTGCCAGCTCTCTGGGGGGCGGCTCCGACTACACC.

With regard to this clone: Mouse gene names and germline throughout. The read gets to within 1 residue of the CDR3 end, and the germline J gene fills in the rest. Different DNA sequences within this sample yield the same CDR3. The rearrangement joins TRBV26 to TRBJ2-4, with 9 bases fitting TRBD1. The germline V gene has CDR1 KGHPV and CDR2 FQNQEV (reference sequence). There are 14 residues in the CDR3. Unmatched junction bases numbered 2, after V lost 4 bases and J lost 3 bases. The CDR3 loop reads CASSPQGAQNTLYF. Partial CDR3 DNA: TGTGCCAGCAGTCCACAGGGGGCCCAAAACACCTTGTAC.

Turning to this clone: Gene labels here are mouse ones. Read coverage stops 1 residue before the CDR3 terminus; the germline J gene supplies the remainder. The rearrangement uses TRBV23 and TRBJ2-7; the table gives TRBD1 as D, unverified against the DNA. The CDR3 sequence is 14 residues long. CDR1 KGHTA and CDR2 FQNQQP come from the germline V gene. CDR3 sequence reads: CSSSPLRGSYEQYF. The CDR3 bases that were read are TGCTCCAGCAGTCCCCTTAGGGGGTCCTATGAACAGTAC.

This clone was seen a handful of times. Mouse names are used for the genes. The same CDR3 arises from other DNA sequences in this sample as well. Here the CDR3 reads CSSSRDSSYEQYF. The DNA read from the CDR3 is TGCTCCAGCAGTAGGGACAGCTCCTATGAACAGTAC. The gene calls are TRBV23 and TRBJ2-7; the DNA was not compared with TRBD1, the D call given in the table. The read is 1 residue too short to cover the CDR3 end, so that end is filled in from the germline J gene. The CDR3 runs 13 residues. The V gene's germline CDR1 is KGHTA and CDR2 FQNQQP.

On this clone: These gene names are mouse names. Read sequence stops 1 residue before the CDR3 end, and the germline J gene provides the missing end. The J gene is TRBJ2-5, the V gene TRBV1; no clear D gene. V shed 4 bases and J shed 2 bases, with 4 bases lying between them. The CDR3 runs to 12 residues. Germline CDR1 NSQYPW, CDR2 LRSPGD (reference sequence). The sequenced CDR3 bases are TGCACCTGCAGTGACATCCAAGACACCCAGTAC. It yields the protein CTCSDIQDTQY. The entire CDR3 is CTCSDIQDTQYF.

About this clone: The genes are named according to mouse. Read data end 1 residue before the CDR3 end; the end is taken from the germline J gene. The V call is TRBV26, the J call TRBJ1-1; 10 bases line up with TRBD1. The CDR3 loop spans 15 amino acids. From germline, CDR1 is KGHPV and CDR2 FQNQEV (reference sequence). The trim removed 2 bases at V and 4 bases at J, leaving 4 bases unmatched. The part of the CDR3 DNA that was read is TGTGCCAGCAGTCTGGGGACAGGGGCAGGCACAGAAGTCTTC. Amino acid sequence: CASSLGTGAGTEVF. The full CDR3 sequence reads CASSLGTGAGTEVFF.

This clone turned up a few times. The germline and genes are mouse ones. The read ends 1 residue before the CDR3 terminus; that terminus is restored from the germline J gene. This chain joins TRBV26 and TRBJ1-2, with D perhaps TRBD1 (6 bases). This CDR3 comprises 13 residues. Deletions cut 4 bases from V and 2 bases from J, with 8 bases between. Germline CDR1 KGHPV, CDR2 FQNQEV (reference sequence). CDR3 residues: CASSQTGNSDYTF. The CDR3 DNA, read in part, is TGTGCCAGCAGTCAAACAGGGAACTCCGACTACACC.

This clone was observed a handful of times. The gene names here belong to mouse. The read falls 1 residue short of the CDR3 end, and the missing part is taken from the germline J gene. This chain uses TRBV16 with TRBJ2-5; 9 positions match TRBD1. This CDR3 comprises 14 residues. The germline V gene has CDR1 SGHSA and CDR2 FRNQAP. V dropped 0 bases and J dropped 5; count of bases not matched to a gene: 0. The CDR3 spells CASSLEQGADTQYF. The CDR3 DNA, read in part, is TGTGCAAGCAGCTTAGAACAGGGGGCAGACACCCAGTAC.

About this clone: All gene names here are mouse names. Read sequence stops 1 residue before the CDR3 end, and the germline J gene provides the missing end. This chain uses TRBV12-1 with TRBJ1-5; D may be TRBD1 (6 bases). CDR3 length: 13 residues. CDR1 and CDR2 (germline): SGHSN, HYEKVE. Trimming left V 4 bases short and J 0 bases short, with 6 bases between. CDR3 bases read: TGTGCCAGCTCGGGACATAACAACCAGGCTCCGCTT. Amino acid sequence: CASSGHNNQAPL. The full CDR3 is CASSGHNNQAPLF.

Within the sample, this clone is large. Germline and genes here are mouse. The CDR3 is cut off 1 residue early in the read; its end comes from the germline J gene. The gene calls are TRBV12-2 and TRBJ2-7; 7 nucleotides match TRBD1. Germline CDR1 and CDR2: SGHLS and HYDKME. The CDR3 is made up of 14 amino acids. J lost 0 bases, V lost 1 base, and 2 bases had no gene match. CDR3 residues: CASSLQGSSYEQYF. Partial CDR3 DNA: TGTGCCAGCTCTCTACAGGGGTCCTCCTATGAACAGTAC.

Worth noting for this clone: The gene names here belong to mouse. The read finishes 1 residue shy of the CDR3 end, and the germline J gene is used to complete it. V and J are TRBV3 and TRBJ2-7; D uncertain. CDR1 and CDR2 (germline): SNHLY, FYNGKV (reference sequence). The CDR3 totals 13 residues. Trimming removed 5 bases at V and 3 bases at J, with 11 bases between. Here the CDR3 reads CASSASPFYEQYF. The part of the CDR3 DNA that was read is TGTGCCAGCAGCGCGAGTCCTTTCTATGAACAGTAC.

As to this clone: Gene labels here are mouse ones. CDR3 loop: CASSPPGTANTGQLYF. Partial CDR3 DNA: TGTGCCAGCAGTCCTCCCGGGACAGCAAACACCGGGCAGCTCTAC. The rearrangement joins TRBV26 to TRBJ2-2, with 7 positions matching TRBD1. The read ends 1 residue before the CDR3 terminus; that terminus is restored from the germline J gene. The CDR3 has 16 residues. Germline V gives CDR1 KGHPV, CDR2 FQNQEV (reference sequence). V trimming: 4 bases; J trimming: 0 bases; junction bases outside the gene matches: 5.

This clone was counted a few times. Genes and germline are mouse. The CDR3 reads CASSLDWGNTEVFF. CDR3 DNA (partial): TGTGCAAGCAGCTTAGATTGGGGGAACACAGAAGTCTTC. V and J are TRBV16 and TRBJ1-1; no reliable D call. The DNA ends 1 residue before the CDR3 does, and the rest of the CDR3 is filled in from the germline J gene. Trimming stripped 0 bases from V and 1 base from J, with 6 bases between. Germline loops: CDR1 SGHSA, CDR2 FRNQAP. CDR3 length equals 14 residues.

By sample share, this clone is medium-sized (0.01 to 0.1%). The gene names given are mouse names. The sequenced part of the CDR3 DNA is TGTGCCAGCTCTCTCAGGGGGTATGAACAGTAC. Its protein product is CASSLRGYEQY. The whole CDR3 reads CASSLRGYEQYF. The genes are TRBV12-2 and TRBJ2-7; tentatively, D is TRBD1 (6 bases). The CDR3 end lies 1 residue beyond the end of the read and is filled in from the germline J gene. The CDR3 spans 12 residues. Trimming left V 0 bases short and J 4 bases short, with 6 bases between. Germline V gene lookup returns CDR1 SGHLS and CDR2 HYDKME.

On this clone: Mouse germline and gene names are used. The CDR3 is cut off 1 residue early in the read; its end comes from the germline J gene. V and J are TRBV26 and TRBJ1-3, with unresolved D. CDR1 and CDR2 from the germline V gene are KGHPV and FQNQEV (reference sequence). V shed 0 bases and J shed 0 bases, with 6 bases lying between them. CDR3 size: 15 residues. CDR3: CASSLSANSGNTLYF. The sequenced CDR3 bases are TGTGCCAGCAGTCTGTCGGCAAATTCTGGAAATACGCTCTAT.

This clone appeared a few times. Any gene name here is a mouse gene name. The read falls 1 residue short of the CDR3 end, and the missing part is taken from the germline J gene. The chain carries TRBV13-2 and TRBJ1-5; D uncertain. V was shortened by 6 bases and J by 0 bases, with 10 bases between the two germline ends. The CDR3 runs 14 residues. Germline lookup yields CDR1 NNHNN and CDR2 SYGAGS (reference sequence). Incomplete CDR3 DNA: TGTGCCAGCGCCGATCTGTATAACAACCAGGCTCCGCTT. Encoded protein: CASADLYNNQAPL. Given in full, the CDR3 is CASADLYNNQAPLF.